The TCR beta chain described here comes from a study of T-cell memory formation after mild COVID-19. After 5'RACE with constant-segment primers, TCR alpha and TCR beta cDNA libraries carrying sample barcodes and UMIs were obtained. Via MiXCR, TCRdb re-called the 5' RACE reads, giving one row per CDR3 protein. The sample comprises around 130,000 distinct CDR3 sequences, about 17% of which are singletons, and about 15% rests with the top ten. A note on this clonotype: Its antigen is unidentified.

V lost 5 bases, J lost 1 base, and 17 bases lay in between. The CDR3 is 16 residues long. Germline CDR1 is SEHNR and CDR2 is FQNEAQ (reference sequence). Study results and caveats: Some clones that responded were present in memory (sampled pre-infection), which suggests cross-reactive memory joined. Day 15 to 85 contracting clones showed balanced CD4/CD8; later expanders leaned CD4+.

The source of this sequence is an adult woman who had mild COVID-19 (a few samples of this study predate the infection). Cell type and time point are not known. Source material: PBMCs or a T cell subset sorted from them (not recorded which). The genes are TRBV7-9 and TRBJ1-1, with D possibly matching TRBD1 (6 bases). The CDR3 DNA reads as TGTGCCAGCAGCGGGGGGCCAGAGAATCCGAACACTGAAGCTTTCTTT. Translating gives CASSGGPENPNTEAFF.